The 22 T cell receptor beta chains given below trace back to one sample, sequenced in a study of T cell changes during pregnancy in multiple sclerosis (dated by TCRdb to 2018 to 2020). The library was made by the immunoSEQ multiplex PCR assay. What TCRdb holds here is the immuneACCESS table cut down to in-frame rearrangements. Part of the clones is not present; checked against another copy, under half of the missing clones reflect an unresolved V gene, and the others are unexplained. In this sample the table shows 30,000 to 45,000 clones, roughly 89% of which occur a single time. Approximately 0.44% of the sample rests with the top ten. The material sequenced was CD4+ T cells from peripheral blood mononuclear cells, taken in the second trimester of pregnancy. The receptors were gathered from a female donor in good health, enrolled as a control in a pregnancy study.

This rearrangement joins TRBV6-5 to TRBJ1-3, with TRBD1 matching over 8 bases. The CDR3 runs to 16 residues. Per the germline V gene, CDR1 is MNHEY and CDR2 is SVGAGI. Trimming at V came to 2 bases and at J to 0 bases, leaving 3 bases not matched to a gene. In DNA form, the CDR3 reads TGTGCCAGCAGTTACCGGGGACAGGACTCTGGAAACACCATATATTTT. Translation gives CASSYRGQDSGNTIYF.

The table lists this clone with a count of one. The V call is TRBV29-1, the J call TRBJ2-7; D gene unclear. The V gene lost 4 bases and the J gene lost 6 bases, with 13 bases spanning the gap. The CDR3 spans 12 residues. Germline CDR1 reads SQVTM; CDR2 reads ANQGSEA. CDR3 sequence reads: CSVVWAMGEQYF. As DNA, the CDR3 is TGCAGCGTTGTATGGGCGATGGGCGAGCAGTACTTC.

The V and J genes are TRBV7-9 and TRBJ2-1; D may be TRBD2 (5 bases). Germline CDR1 is SEHNR and CDR2 is FQNEAQ (reference sequence). The CDR3 totals 16 residues. V lost 6 bases, J lost 2 bases, and 17 bases lay in between. The CDR3 here is CASSHVIGVAYNEQFF. The CDR3 nucleotides read TGTGCCAGCAGTCACGTCATCGGGGTAGCCTACAATGAGCAGTTCTTC.

The chain couples TRBV4-2 to TRBJ2-1; 10 bases fit TRBD2. The CDR3 sequence is 18 residues long. The V and J ends lost 0 bases and 8 bases, in that order; junction bases with no gene match: 13. Germline assignment: CDR1 LGHNA and CDR2 YNFKEQ. CDR3 bases: TGTGCCAGCAGCCAAGAGTCCCCTAGCGGGAGTTTCTTTTATGAGCAGTTCTTC. Its translation: CASSQESPSGSFFYEQFF.

The CDR3 region has the DNA TGTGCCAGCAGAGCTACAGGGGTGGGTAGGCAAGAGACCCAGTACTTC. It yields the protein CASRATGVGRQETQYF. The chain links TRBV2 to TRBJ2-5, with TRBD1 identical over 7 bases. The ends lost 6 bases at V and 2 bases at J; junction bases unmatched: 12. The V gene's germline CDR1 is SNHLY and CDR2 FYNNEI. There are 16 residues in the CDR3.

The genes are TRBV2 and TRBJ2-7; TRBD1 matches 7 bases. The CDR3 runs 13 residues. After removal of 8 bases from V and 5 bases from J, the junction contained 9 bases not matched to a gene. CDR1 SNHLY and CDR2 FYNNEI come from the germline V gene. CDR3 DNA sequence: TGTGCCAGCGGACCGACAGGGATCCACGAGCAGTACTTC. Its translation: CASGPTGIHEQYF.

V gene TRBV6-6 combines with J gene TRBJ1-5; D might be TRBD1 (6 bases). This CDR3 spans 14 amino acids. CDR1 is MNHNY, CDR2 SVGAGI, per germline (reference sequence). Trimming pared 6 bases from V and 5 bases from J, leaving 14 bases between. DNA for the CDR3: TGTGCCAGCAGCCAGGACAGCTCATATCAGCCCCAGCATTTT. This encodes CASSQDSSYQPQHF.

The chain couples TRBV9 to TRBJ2-2, with 8 nucleotides matching TRBD2. V dropped 4 bases and J dropped 7; count of bases not matched to a gene: 9. CDR1 and CDR2 (germline): SGDLS, YYNGEE. This CDR3 has 15 residues. The CDR3, as DNA: TGTGCCAGCAGCCTTAGCGGGAATGGGATCGGGGAGCTGTTTTTT. Its translation is CASSLSGNGIGELFF.

This clone appeared a few times. The rearrangement joins TRBV30 to TRBJ1-1; TRBD1 agrees at 7 bases. This CDR3 comprises 13 residues. V lost 4 bases and J lost 5; bases outside the gene matches: 7. Germline CDR1 and CDR2: GTSNPN and SVGIG (reference sequence). The CDR3 DNA reads as TGTGCCTGGATCGACAGGGCCGCAACTGAAGCTTTCTTT. Translating gives CAWIDRAATEAFF.

The chain couples TRBV18 to TRBJ2-1; 10 bases agree with TRBD2. J lost 7 bases, V lost 5 bases, and 5 bases had no gene match. Germline assignment: CDR1 KGHSH and CDR2 LQKENI. This CDR3 is built from 14 residues. The CDR3 here is CASSETSGSNEQFF. The CDR3 coding sequence is TGTGCCAGCTCAGAGACTAGCGGGTCGAATGAGCAGTTCTTC.

The chain couples TRBV11-2 to TRBJ1-1, with D unclear. The germline V gene encodes CDR1 SGHAT and CDR2 FQNNGV. The CDR3 contains 14 residues. The ends were cut back, 3 bases at V and 3 bases at J, with 11 bases in the middle. The CDR3 region has the DNA TGTGCCAGCAGCTTGTCCGCGGTTTACACTGAAGCTTTCTTT. Translating gives CASSLSAVYTEAFF. The variable domain in full, with the rest retrieved from reference TRBV11-2 and TRBJ1-1, is EAGVAQSPRYKIIEKRQSVAFWCNPISGHATLYWYQQILGQGPKLLIQFQNNGVVDDSQLPKDRFSAERLKGVDSTLKIQPAKLEDSAVYLCASSLSAVYTEAFFGQGTRLTVV.

The CDR3 nucleotides read TGTGCCTGGAGTGTTCTCCAGGGTAGCTACACCTTC. It translates to CAWSVLQGSYTF. The V and J genes are TRBV30 and TRBJ1-2; weak D call: TRBD1 (5 bases). Germline values: CDR1 GTSNPN, CDR2 SVGIG (reference sequence). Trimming took 0 bases from V and 9 from J, leaving 11 bases between them. The length of the CDR3 is 12 residues.

In its sample, this clone was seen once. The rearrangement joins TRBV5-4 to TRBJ1-4; D might be TRBD1 (5 bases). Trimming took off 2 bases at V and 8 bases at J, with 16 bases between the two ends. CDR3 length equals 15 residues. Germline V gene data show CDR1 as SGHNT and CDR2 as YYREEE (reference sequence). The CDR3, as DNA: TGTGCCAGCAGCTTCTCCGTCGGAGGGGAGGAAAAACTGTTTTTT. It yields the protein CASSFSVGGEEKLFF.

This chain joins TRBV5-4 and TRBJ1-1, with 7 bases that match TRBD1. The ends lost 2 bases at V and 5 bases at J; junction bases unmatched: 6. CDR1 SGHNT and CDR2 YYREEE come from the germline V gene (reference sequence). This CDR3 is 14 amino acids long. The CDR3 coding sequence is TGTGCCAGCAGCTTTGAGACAGGGAGAACTGAAGCTTTCTTT. Residues: CASSFETGRTEAFF.

The chain uses TRBV5-1 and TRBJ2-2, with 10 bases lining up with TRBD1. The CDR3 is 14 amino acids. Trimming took 7 bases from V and 3 from J; bases not matched to a gene: 3. CDR1 SGHRS and CDR2 YFSETQ come from the germline V gene. The CDR3 region has the DNA TGCGCCAGCGGGACAGGGGATGACACCGGGGAGCTGTTTTTT. Translation: CASGTGDDTGELFF.

The chain has TRBV30 and TRBJ2-3, with a possible D match to TRBD2 (6 bases). The CDR3 runs to 16 residues. Between the trimmed V and J ends, which lost 1 base and 8 bases, there was a span of 22 bases. Looked up from germline, CDR1 is GTSNPN and CDR2 is SVGIG (reference sequence). DNA for the CDR3: TGTGCCTGGAGTGCGCCGGCGCGCGGGGCGCCGGGTACGCAGTATTTT. Translation: CAWSAPARGAPGTQYF.

The chain links TRBV7-8 to TRBJ1-1; tentatively, D is TRBD1 (5 bases). Germline V gene data show CDR1 as SGHVS and CDR2 as FQNEAQ. The CDR3 extends over 16 amino acids. Between the trimmed V and J ends, which lost 5 bases and 4 bases, there was a span of 20 bases. In DNA, the CDR3 is TGTGCCAGCAGCATACAGGACACACATAGGACCACTGAAGCTTTCTTT. This translates into CASSIQDTHRTTEAFF.

The CDR3 DNA is TGTGCCAGCAGTGAAATGGGACAAAGCAATGAGCAGTTCTTC. It yields the protein CASSEMGQSNEQFF. The chain recombines TRBV6-1 with TRBJ2-1; the D gene is possibly TRBD1 (6 bases). The germline CDR1 and CDR2 sequences are MNHNS and SASEGT. This CDR3 comprises 14 residues. Trimming stripped 2 bases from V and 6 bases from J, with 11 bases between.

This chain uses TRBV7-9 with TRBJ2-7, with 7 bases aligning to TRBD2. The CDR3 runs 17 residues. V was clipped by 4 bases and J by 2 bases; unmatched bases: 14. The germline gives CDR1 SEHNR, CDR2 FQNEAQ (reference sequence). The CDR3 DNA sequence: TGTGCCAGCAGCTCACCGGTGGAAGCGGGGTCGACCTACGAGCAGTACTTC. Its translation is CASSSPVEAGSTYEQYF.

This clone was seen once. The chain couples TRBV28 to TRBJ1-2; 7 bases align to TRBD1. Germline CDR1 MDHEN, CDR2 SYDVKM. The CDR3 is made up of 15 amino acids. Trimming at V came to 6 bases and at J to 8 bases, leaving 15 bases not matched to a gene. CDR3 in DNA: TGTGCCAGCAGCATCGGGACAGAAAACCGGGCAGGCTACACCTTC. Translating gives CASSIGTENRAGYTF.

The chain combines TRBV5-1 with TRBJ2-6, with D perhaps matching TRBD1 (5 bases). Trimming left V 2 bases short and J 1 base short, with 7 bases between. The CDR3 runs to 15 residues. Germline loops: CDR1 SGHRS, CDR2 YFSETQ. DNA of the CDR3: TGCGCCAGCAGCTTAAGGGGATCTGGGGCCAACGTCCTGACTTTC. It specifies CASSLRGSGANVLTF.

The chain's CDR3 is CASSLEPGLAEQFF. The CDR3 DNA sequence: TGTGCCAGCAGCTTAGAACCGGGACTAGCGGAGCAGTTCTTC. The chain couples TRBV11-2 to TRBJ2-1, with 10 bases fitting TRBD2. Germline CDR1 and CDR2: SGHAT and FQNNGV. With 0 bases clipped from V and 10 bases from J, the junction kept 3 bases outside the gene matches. The CDR3 totals 14 residues.